These 10 T cell receptor beta chains originate from one sample sequenced in a study of blood T cell repertoires in COVID-19. Only in-frame clones appear in the TCRdb table, and some are missing; sequencing was by immunoSEQ multiplex PCR. The data show 190,000 or so clones, around 84% seen once. Sequencing used peripheral blood. These TCRs come from a man aged 35-49 years with active or convalescent COVID-19.

V gene TRBV14 combines with J gene TRBJ1-2, with D possibly being TRBD1 (5 bases). The V end was cut by 5 bases, the J end by 5 bases, with 12 bases between. The CDR3 spans 13 residues. Germline lookup yields CDR1 SGHDN and CDR2 FVKESK. This CDR3 reads CASSMAQGYGYTF. The CDR3, as DNA: TGTGCCAGCAGCATGGCGCAGGGTTATGGCTACACCTTC.

This clone showed up just a few times. The rearrangement links TRBV3-1 (or the pseudogene TRBV3-2) to TRBJ2-2, with 7 bases aligning to TRBD2. The CDR3 extends over 14 amino acids. Trimming took 6 bases from V and 5 from J; bases not matched to a gene: 6. Germline CDR1 is LGHDT and CDR2 is YNNKEL (reference sequence). CDR3 protein: CASRYPGGTGELFF. In DNA form, the CDR3 reads TGTGCCAGCAGGTACCCCGGGGGGACCGGGGAGCTGTTTTTT.

The chain links TRBV7-2 to TRBJ1-2; maybe TRBD1 (6 bases). This CDR3 comprises 13 residues. V lost 6 bases and J lost 3, with 11 bases in between. Germline V gene sequence: CDR1 SGHTA, CDR2 FQGNSA. The CDR3 loop is CASRDRTDYGYTF. DNA for the CDR3: TGTGCCAGCAGGGACAGAACCGACTATGGCTACACCTTC.

As regards this clone: Compared with germline, one end of the junction differs, possibly owing to a read error. The V and J genes are TRBV9 and TRBJ2-2; 8 nucleotides match TRBD1. Germline V CDR1 and CDR2: SGDLS, YYNGEE. The CDR3 length is 14 residues. CDR3 sequence reads: CASSVTQTTGGLFF. The CDR3 DNA reads TGTGCCAGCAGCGTAACCCAAACCACAGGGGGGCTGTTTTTT.

V gene TRBV27 combines with J gene TRBJ1-1, with TRBD1 matching over 7 bases. The CDR3 runs to 16 residues. CDR1 is MNHEY and CDR2 is SMNVEV in the germline V gene (reference sequence). V lost 1 base, J lost 5 bases, and 10 bases stayed unmatched. CDR3 nucleotide sequence: TGTGCCAGCAGTTTATTGCCCAGACAGGGTTGGACTGAAGCTTTCTTT. It codes for CASSLLPRQGWTEAFF.

The J gene is TRBJ2-2, the V gene TRBV29-1; 8 bases line up with TRBD1. Germline loops: CDR1 SQVTM, CDR2 ANQGSEA. The CDR3 has 14 amino acids. Trimming cost V 8 bases and J 7 bases; bases outside gene matches: 12. CDR3 in DNA: TGCAGCCTCCGAGTGCCAGGGGGCGGCGGGGAGCTGTTTTTT. Its protein product is CSLRVPGGGGELFF.

This sequence joins TRBV5-1 and TRBJ2-3; 7 bases align to TRBD1. Trimming cost V 2 bases and J 2 bases; bases outside gene matches: 5. CDR1 and CDR2 from the germline V gene are SGHRS and YFSETQ. The CDR3 has 15 residues. Written as DNA, the CDR3 is TGCGCCAGCAGCTTACAGGGGACAGCCACAGATACGCAGTATTTT. Its translation is CASSLQGTATDTQYF.

The genes are TRBV3-1 (or the pseudogene TRBV3-2) and TRBJ2-3; 7 bases agree with TRBD1. The germline gives CDR1 LGHDT, CDR2 YNNKEL (reference sequence). This CDR3 has 12 amino acids. The junction had 3 bases not matched to a gene; V was cut back by 4 bases and J by 8 bases. This CDR3 is CASSRGGGTQYF. The DNA of the CDR3 is TGTGCCAGCAGCCGAGGGGGCGGTACGCAGTATTTT.

The rearrangement uses TRBV27 and TRBJ1-1; TRBD1 matches at 7 bases. The germline CDR1 and CDR2 sequences are MNHEY and SMNVEV (reference sequence). V lost 5 bases and J lost 4; bases outside the gene matches: 10. CDR3 length equals 15 residues. As DNA, the CDR3 is TGTGCCAGCAGTACTCGACAGGGTTTAAGCACTGAAGCTTTCTTT. Translating it yields CASSTRQGLSTEAFF.

The chain links TRBV7-2 to TRBJ2-3, with TRBD1 identical over 9 bases. CDR3 length equals 15 residues. Trimming removed 4 bases from V and 1 base from J; junction bases left unmatched: 3. Germline values: CDR1 SGHTA, CDR2 FQGNSA. CDR3 bases: TGTGCCAGCAGCTACCGGGACAGGGGCACAGATACGCAGTATTTT. Protein product: CASSYRDRGTDTQYF.